This TCR beta chain derives from a study of T cells expressing NK-cell markers. In the study overall: The authors sequenced eight donors, of whom seven were HCMV-seropositive and one was seronegative. Regarding the study as a whole: Dominant NKG2C+ clonotypes in five to seven donors made up about 1.0-7.5% of CD8+ T cells. Similarly, these clonotypes led the CD3+CD56-NKG2C+ fraction as well in a few donors. Clarity on HCMV specificity was lacking for the expanded NKG2C+ T cell clones.

TCRdb reprocessed the 5' RACE reads and stores each CDR3 protein as one record, lacking DNA. The sample includes 450,000 to 600,000 distinct CDR3 sequences. For this clonotype: Its antigen is as yet unknown.

This CDR3 is 15 amino acids long. Germline lookup yields CDR1 DFQATT and CDR2 SNEGSKA (reference sequence). The TCR comes from a man aged 18 to 35 in good health. V is TRBV20-1 and J is TRBJ1-2. Sequenced sample: blood T cells: a sorted CD56 or NKG2C T cell subset, CD4+ or CD8+ T cells, or bulk PBMC T cells (not recorded which). CDR3 residues: CSAPKVGGVNYGYTF.